This T cell receptor (beta chain) stems from a study of T-cell reconstitution after alpha-beta-depleted transplantation in children. TCRbeta library construction was performed incorporating unique molecular identifiers. One entry per CDR3 protein results from TCRdb running MiXCR on the PCR reads. The sample includes tens of thousands of distinct CDR3 sequences, 18% of them seen just once. This clonotype was seen a few times. The germline V gene encodes CDR1 SGHAT and CDR2 FQNNGV. CDR3 length: 17 amino acids. V lost 1 base to trimming and J lost 4 bases, with 17 bases between them. Material: PBMCs, mostly from graft donor cells, obtained 360 days after TCRalphabeta/CD19-depleted stem cell transplant. This clonotype was obtained from a male patient aged 2-9 years who had a stem cell transplant for acute lymphoblastic leukemia, so the T cells may come from the graft donor. The genes are TRBV11-2 and TRBJ2-1; D might be TRBD2 (5 bases). This CDR3 is CASSLVLIGGFYNEQFF. The CDR3 coding sequence is TGTGCCAGCAGCTTAGTTTTGATCGGAGGCTTTTACAATGAGCAGTTCTTC. The whole variable domain, filled in from reference TRBV11-2 and TRBJ2-1, reads EAGVAQSPRYKIIEKRQSVAFWCNPISGHATLYWYQQILGQGPKLLIQFQNNGVVDDSQLPKDRFSAERLKGVDSTLKIQPAKLEDSAVYLCASSLVLIGGFYNEQFFGPGTRLTVL.